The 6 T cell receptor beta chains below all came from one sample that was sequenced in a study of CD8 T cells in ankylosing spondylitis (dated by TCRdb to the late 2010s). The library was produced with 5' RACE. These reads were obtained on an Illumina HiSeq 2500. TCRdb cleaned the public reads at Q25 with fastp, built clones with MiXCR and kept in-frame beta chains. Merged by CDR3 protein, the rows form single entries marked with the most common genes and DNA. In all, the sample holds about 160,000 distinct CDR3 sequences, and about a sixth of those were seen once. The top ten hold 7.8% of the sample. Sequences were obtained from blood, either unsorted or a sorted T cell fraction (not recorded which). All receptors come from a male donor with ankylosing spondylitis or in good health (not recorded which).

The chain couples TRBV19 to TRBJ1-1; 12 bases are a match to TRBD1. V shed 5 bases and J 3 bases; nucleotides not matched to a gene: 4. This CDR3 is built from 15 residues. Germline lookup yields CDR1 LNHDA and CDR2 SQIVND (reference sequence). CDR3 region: CASSPGQGAHTEAFF. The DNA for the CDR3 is TGTGCCAGTAGTCCGGGACAGGGGGCGCACACTGAAGCTTTCTTT.

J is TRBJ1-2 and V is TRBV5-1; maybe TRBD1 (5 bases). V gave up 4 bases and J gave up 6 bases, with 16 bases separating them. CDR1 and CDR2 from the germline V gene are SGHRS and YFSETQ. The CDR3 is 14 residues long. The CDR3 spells CASSPTLGEDGYTF. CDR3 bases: TGCGCCAGCAGCCCCACTTTGGGGGAAGATGGCTACACCTTC.

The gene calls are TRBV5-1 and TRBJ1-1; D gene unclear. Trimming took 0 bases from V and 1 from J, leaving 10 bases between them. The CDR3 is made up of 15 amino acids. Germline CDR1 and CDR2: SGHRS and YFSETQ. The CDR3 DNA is TGCGCCAGCAGCTTGGTACTAAGATCGAACACTGAAGCTTTCTTT. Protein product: CASSLVLRSNTEAFF.

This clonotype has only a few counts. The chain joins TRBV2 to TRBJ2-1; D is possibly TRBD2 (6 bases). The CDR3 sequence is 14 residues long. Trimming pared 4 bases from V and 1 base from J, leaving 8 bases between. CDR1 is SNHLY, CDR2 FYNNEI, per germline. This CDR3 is CASSGGISYNEQFF. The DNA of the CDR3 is TGTGCCAGCAGTGGCGGGATTTCCTACAATGAGCAGTTCTTC.

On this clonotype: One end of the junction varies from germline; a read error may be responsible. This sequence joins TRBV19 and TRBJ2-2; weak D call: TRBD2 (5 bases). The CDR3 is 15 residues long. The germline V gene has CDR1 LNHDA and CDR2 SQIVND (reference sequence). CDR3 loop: CASSFQNTNTGELLF. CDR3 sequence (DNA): TGTGCCAGTAGTTTTCAGAATACGAACACCGGGGAGCTGCTTTTT.

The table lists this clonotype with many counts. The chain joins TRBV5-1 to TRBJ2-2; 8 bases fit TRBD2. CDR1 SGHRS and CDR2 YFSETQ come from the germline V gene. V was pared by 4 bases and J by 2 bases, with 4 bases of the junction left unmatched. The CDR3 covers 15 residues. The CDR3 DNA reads TGCGCCAGCAGCCGAGGACTAGCTAACACCGGGGAGCTGTTTTTT. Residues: CASSRGLANTGELFF.